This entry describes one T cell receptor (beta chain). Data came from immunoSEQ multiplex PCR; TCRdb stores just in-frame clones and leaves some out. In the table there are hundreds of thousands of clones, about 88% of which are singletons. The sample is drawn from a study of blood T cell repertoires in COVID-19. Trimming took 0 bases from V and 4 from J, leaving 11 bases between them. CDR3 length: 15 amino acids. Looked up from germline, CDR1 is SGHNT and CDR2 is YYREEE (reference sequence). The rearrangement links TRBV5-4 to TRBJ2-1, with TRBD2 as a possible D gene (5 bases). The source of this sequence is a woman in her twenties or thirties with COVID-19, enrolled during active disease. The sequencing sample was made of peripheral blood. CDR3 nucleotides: TGTGCCAGCAGCTTGGCCGGGGTCCAGTACAATGAGCAGTTCTTC. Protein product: CASSLAGVQYNEQFF.